The T cell receptor beta chain under discussion was sequenced for a study of tumor and adjacent non-tumor tissue in lung cancer (dated by TCRdb to between 2018 and 2020). Concerning the study at large: The cohort included roughly 11 adenocarcinoma, a couple of squamous cell carcinoma and 1 small cell lung cancer patients. The approximately 15 enrolled patients, of whom approximately 10 were men and 5 were women, were aged about 31 to 85 years and were diagnosed with TNM stage I to III disease. In total, sequencing yielded 130,000,000 or so productive TCRbeta reads, which works out to an average of approximately 4.2 million reads per sample. Bulk TCRbeta repertoires were compared between lung tumor tissue and matched distant non-tumor lung tissue obtained from fewer than 18 lung cancer patients. For each patient, one tumor sample and one normal lung sample were taken, giving some 33 paired specimens that underwent TCRbeta CDR3 sequencing.

The CDR3 runs 14 amino acids, cysteine and phenylalanine included. The DNA shown is the 42-base CDR3, in frame from base 1. V is clipped by 7 bases and J by 0 bases, and the sequence between their germline boundaries is 9 bases long. CDR1 and CDR2 (SNHLY, FYNNEI) derive from the germline V gene. This clonotype was picked up a small number of times. Its antigen is not yet known. It has no much larger one-base neighbor in the sample; base qualities were not kept. General conclusions and limits of the study: Neither the sequencing platform nor unique molecular identifiers are mentioned in the methods. Only 15 patients were included in the cohort, and the need for larger samples and more detailed clinical data was noted by the authors. Tumor tissue showed significantly higher TCR diversity (inverse Simpson) than normal lung tissue, at about 400 vs 150 (P = 0.0075, Mann-Whitney U test). Peripheral blood was not sequenced, so blood TCRbeta repertoires were not examined in the lung cancer patients of the study. The top 100 clones accounted for a significantly larger cumulative portion of the repertoire in normal lung than in tumor tissue. TCR diversity was significantly higher in younger patients, and greater tumor TCR diversity was associated with shorter overall survival and shorter disease-free survival.

Library prep was done by multiplex PCR. Sequencing instrument: Illumina HiSeq 2500. TCRbeta libraries were constructed through three rounds of nested PCR with primers (Table S4) according to protocols modified from ARM-PCR. PCR products of 200-500 bp were gel-excised and purified with the QIAquick gel extraction kit before sequencing. Processing in the source paper ran as follows. Trimmomatic was used to clean the reads, FLASH merged the cleaned reads into complete CDR3 sequences, and MiTCR assigned the sequences to V(D)J germline segments. VDJtools was used to compute clonal diversity as the inverse Simpson's index. Productive reads were defined as in-frame sequences without a premature stop codon. In TCRdb, the public reads were trimmed at Q25 with fastp and aligned with MiXCR, with productive beta chains retained. Records with the same CDR3 protein are collapsed into one entry carrying the most frequent genes and DNA. These V and J calls are TCRdb output, not the study's own analysis. This sample holds around 57,000 distinct CDR3 sequences; roughly 57% were observed only once. The top ten constitute about 32% of the sample.

Bulk unsorted tissue served as the source for RNA extraction, and RNA quality was assessed using a NanoDrop ND-1000 and an Agilent 2100. For the normal lung samples, distant non-tumor tissue was collected more than 3 cm away from the tumor edge. Newly diagnosed lung cancer patients without prior chemotherapy who had been admitted for thoracic surgery in China between August and November 2014 were enrolled as donors. The study excluded patients who had received radiotherapy or chemotherapy before or who had another cancer at the same time. Pieces of surgical tissue measuring about 1-2.1 cm3 were kept in RNAlater solution and stored at -80 degrees C until use.

The sequence is built from TRBV2 and TRBJ2-2; TRBD1 is perhaps the D gene, given 6 matching bases. Sequencing used distant non-tumor lung tissue. This clonotype originated in an older man with non-small cell lung cancer. The CDR3 amino acid sequence is: CASKAGANTGELFF. Read as DNA, the sequence is TGTGCCAGCAAGGCAGGGGCGAACACCGGGGAGCTGTTTTTT.